The 17 T cell receptor beta chains below all came from one sample that was sequenced in a study of immune evolution from preneoplasia to lung adenocarcinoma. Profiled with immunoSEQ multiplex PCR; TCRdb holds only in-frame clones, not every one. The data contain about 4,000 clones, around 85% of them singletons. The material sequenced was FFPE minimally invasive lung adenocarcinoma tissue. The receptors come from a person aged 45-69 years with lung adenocarcinoma.

V is TRBV23-1 and J is TRBJ1-5, with 7 bases that match TRBD1. TRBV23-1 carries the ORF label, with uncertain function. The CDR3 runs 14 residues. The trim removed 5 bases at V and 6 bases at J, leaving 7 bases unmatched. This CDR3 is CASSVRQGPQPQHF. The DNA for the CDR3 is TGCGCCAGCAGTGTACGACAGGGTCCTCAGCCCCAGCATTTT.

The rearrangement uses TRBV25-1 and TRBJ1-1; unclear D gene. Germline values: CDR1 MGHDK, CDR2 SYGVNS. The V gene lost 3 bases and the J gene lost 4 bases, with 18 bases spanning the gap. The CDR3 has 16 residues. Written as DNA, the CDR3 is TGTGCCAGCAGTGAGGTCGGGAAAACAATTCGCACTGAAGCTTTCTTT. Its translation is CASSEVGKTIRTEAFF.

V is TRBV19 and J is TRBJ2-3; D gene ambiguous. Germline V gene sequence: CDR1 LNHDA, CDR2 SQIVND (reference sequence). This CDR3 spans 11 amino acids. V lost 6 bases and J 2 bases, leaving 3 bases between the germline ends. CDR3 nucleotide sequence: TGTGCCAGTAGCCACACAGATACGCAGTATTTT. Its protein product is CASSHTDTQYF. Filled out from reference TRBV19 and TRBJ2-3, the complete variable domain reads DGGITQSPKYLFRKEGQNVTLSCEQNLNHDAMYWYRQDPGQGLRLIYYSQIVNDFQKGDIAEGYSVSREKKESFPLTVTSAQKNPTAFYLCASSHTDTQYFGPGTRLTVL.

The chain has TRBV5-1 and TRBJ1-1, with D possibly TRBD1 on 5 matching bases. This CDR3 has 19 amino acids. In germline, CDR1 is SGHRS, CDR2 YFSETQ. V dropped 4 bases and J dropped 1 base, with 26 bases sitting between them. The CDR3 protein is CASSRSGIRTGEKNTEAFF. The CDR3 DNA reads TGCGCCAGCAGCCGTTCCGGAATTCGCACAGGTGAGAAGAACACTGAAGCTTTCTTT.

The chain combines TRBV28 with TRBJ2-7, with 10 bases matching TRBD2. Per germline, CDR1 MDHEN and CDR2 SYDVKM. The CDR3 length is 16 residues. The V gene end was trimmed by 1 base and the J gene end by 5 bases; junction bases not matched to a gene: 8. The CDR3 region is CASSLSSGLAFHEQYF. In nucleotides, the CDR3 is TGTGCCAGCAGTTTATCGTCGGGACTAGCGTTCCACGAGCAGTACTTC.

This chain links TRBV4-1 with TRBJ1-6; D is perhaps TRBD1 (5 bases). The CDR3 runs to 15 residues. V was cut by 4 bases and J by 7 bases, with 14 bases left in between. Germline-derived CDR1 and CDR2 are MGHRA and YSYEKL. The CDR3 nucleotides are TGCGCCAGCAGCCCCGCGGGGCCCAAAAATTCACCCCTCCACTTT. Translated, it gives CASSPAGPKNSPLHF.

This chain joins TRBV2 and TRBJ2-7, with 9 bases matching TRBD2. The germline CDR1 and CDR2 sequences are SNHLY and FYNNEI. The CDR3 contains 13 residues. The V segment lost 6 bases and the J segment 3 bases; nucleotides outside the gene matches: 3. The CDR3 DNA follows: TGTGCCAGCAGAACTAGCGGGTACTACGAGCAGTACTTC. Protein product: CASRTSGYYEQYF.

V is TRBV10-1 and J is TRBJ2-3, with 8 bases lining up with TRBD2. Germline CDR1 is WNHNN and CDR2 is SYGVQD (reference sequence). CDR3 length equals 15 residues. V shed 5 bases and J 5 bases; nucleotides not matched to a gene: 9. This CDR3 is CASSPSGGRKDTQYF. The CDR3 DNA follows: TGCGCCAGCAGTCCAAGCGGGGGACGCAAAGATACGCAGTATTTT.

This rearrangement joins TRBV6-5 to TRBJ1-1; D may be TRBD1 (5 bases). CDR3 size: 13 residues. Germline V CDR1 and CDR2: MNHEY, SVGAGI. Trimming left V 6 bases short and J 0 bases short, with 8 bases between. The CDR3 DNA follows: TGTGCCAGCAGGCGGGGGTTGAACACTGAAGCTTTCTTT. Protein sequence: CASRRGLNTEAFF.

This rearrangement joins TRBV21-1 to TRBJ2-1; TRBD2 is the table's D call and was not checked against the DNA. TRBV21-1 is assigned pseudogene status. CDR3 size: 17 residues. In DNA, the CDR3 is TGTGCCAGCAGCGCAAGGTGCCTTAGCGGGAGTTGCAATGAGCAGTTCTTC. This translates into CASSARCLSGSCNEQFF.

This clone was seen a few times. The chain uses TRBV11-2 and TRBJ2-1; weak D call: TRBD2 (6 bases). Between the trimmed V and J ends, which lost 2 bases and 2 bases, there was a span of 7 bases. The CDR3 is 14 amino acids. From germline, CDR1 is SGHAT and CDR2 FQNNGV. In DNA, the CDR3 is TGTGCCAGCAGCTTAAGCGGGCCCTACAATGAGCAGTTCTTC. Amino acids: CASSLSGPYNEQFF. Based on the CDR3 plus reference TRBV11-2 and TRBJ2-1, the full variable domain is EAGVAQSPRYKIIEKRQSVAFWCNPISGHATLYWYQQILGQGPKLLIQFQNNGVVDDSQLPKDRFSAERLKGVDSTLKIQPAKLEDSAVYLCASSLSGPYNEQFFGPGTRLTVL.

This chain uses TRBV10-2 with TRBJ2-3, with 9 bases fitting TRBD2. From germline, CDR1 is WSHSY and CDR2 SAAADI. This CDR3 is 15 amino acids long. V lost 6 bases and J lost 5; bases outside the gene matches: 9. This CDR3 reads CASSLVAGAIDTQYF. CDR3 nucleotides: TGCGCCAGCAGCCTAGTAGCGGGAGCTATAGATACGCAGTATTTT.

This chain links TRBV27 with TRBJ2-7, with D possibly TRBD1 on 6 matching bases. The V and J ends lost 9 bases and 3 bases respectively, with 9 bases between them. Germline values: CDR1 MNHEY, CDR2 SMNVEV (reference sequence). The CDR3 is made up of 11 amino acids. The CDR3 nucleotides read TGTGCCAGTGGACAGCGCTACGAGCAGTACTTC. Residues: CASGQRYEQYF.

This clone was seen only a few times. The V and J genes are TRBV27 and TRBJ1-1, with unresolved D. This CDR3 region has 15 residues. The ends were cut back, 5 bases at V and 0 bases at J, with 13 bases in the middle. Germline CDR1 reads MNHEY; CDR2 reads SMNVEV (reference sequence). Here the CDR3 reads CASSPHLSMNTEAFF. DNA of the CDR3: TGTGCCAGCAGTCCGCACCTCTCTATGAACACTGAAGCTTTCTTT.

The gene calls are TRBV7-7 and TRBJ2-7; 7 bases agree with TRBD2. The germline CDR1 and CDR2 sequences are SSHAT and FNYEAQ (reference sequence). The CDR3 extends over 16 amino acids. The V segment lost 2 bases and the J segment 3 bases; nucleotides outside the gene matches: 10. CDR3 residues: CASSLFRLADDYEQYF. CDR3 nucleotides: TGTGCCAGCAGCTTATTTCGGCTAGCGGACGACTACGAGCAGTACTTC.

The chain employs TRBV11-2 and TRBJ2-1; possibly TRBD1 for D (5 bases). Trimming took off 1 base at V and 10 bases at J, with 14 bases between the two ends. Germline CDR1 is SGHAT and CDR2 is FQNNGV. CDR3 length: 14 amino acids. The CDR3 DNA reads as TGTGCCAGCAGCTTAGGACAGCTGGCAGGGGAGCAGTTCTTC. Residues: CASSLGQLAGEQFF.

The CDR3 loop reads CSVGRGTTGELFF. CDR3 nucleotide sequence: TGCAGCGTTGGGCGAGGGACCACCGGGGAGCTGTTTTTT. This chain joins TRBV29-1 and TRBJ2-2; either TRBD1 or TRBD2 may supply D (5 bases each). Trimming took off 4 bases at V and 4 bases at J, with 10 bases between the two ends. The CDR3 totals 13 residues. CDR1 is SQVTM and CDR2 is ANQGSEA in the germline V gene.